The rows below give T cell receptor beta chains drawn from one sample of a study of CD4+ T cells in melanoma. The assay was immunoSEQ multiplex PCR, and TCRdb's table has in-frame clones only and misses some. The sample carries approximately 9,600 clones, over 65% recorded once. Sequencing was done on a sample of cells from a culture (not recorded whether cultured in vitro). These receptors were taken from a human donor with melanoma. Each CDR3 is given with its conserved first and last residue. Each record gives: D gene, V gene, clone size, J gene, CDR3 DNA, CDR3 protein. A D gene is named only where the DNA matches it firmly. Clone size is given for some rows only: seen once, a few or many times, or a class if the clone is expanded.

d_gene: TRBD2; v_gene: TRBV9; abundance: NA; j_gene: TRBJ2-7; CDR3nt: TGTGCCAGCAGCGAGAGGGGACTAGACGCCTACGAGCAGTACTTC; CDR3aa: CASSERGLDAYEQYF
d_gene: NA; v_gene: TRBV30; abundance: NA; j_gene: TRBJ1-6; CDR3nt: TGTGCCTGGAGCCCCGACAATGGGAATTCACCCCTCCACTTT; CDR3aa: CAWSPDNGNSPLHF
d_gene: NA; v_gene: TRBV30; abundance: NA; j_gene: TRBJ1-1; CDR3nt: TGTGCCTGGAGTCACCCAGGGGCCTCGAACACTGAAGCTTTCTTT; CDR3aa: CAWSHPGASNTEAFF
d_gene: NA; v_gene: TRBV3-1/TRBV3-2; abundance: NA; j_gene: TRBJ2-5; CDR3nt: TGTGCCAGCAGCCAAGAGGCCGGACAAGAGACCCAGTACTTC; CDR3aa: CASSQEAGQETQYF
d_gene: NA; v_gene: TRBV24-1; abundance: NA; j_gene: TRBJ1-2; CDR3nt: TGTGCCACCAGTGATGGTTATGGCTACACCTTC; CDR3aa: CATSDGYGYTF
d_gene: TRBD1; v_gene: TRBV19; abundance: NA; j_gene: TRBJ1-5; CDR3nt: TGTGCCAGTGGGGGACAGTACAATCAGCCCCAGCATTTT; CDR3aa: CASGGQYNQPQHF
d_gene: TRBD2; v_gene: TRBV19; abundance: few; j_gene: TRBJ2-3; CDR3nt: TGTGCCAGTAGTCCACTAGCGGCTAGCACAGATACGCAGTATTTT; CDR3aa: CASSPLAASTDTQYF
d_gene: NA; v_gene: TRBV7-6; abundance: NA; j_gene: TRBJ2-7; CDR3nt: TGTGCCAGCAGCTTCGGCGAGCAGTACTTC; CDR3aa: CASSFGEQYF
d_gene: TRBD2; v_gene: TRBV2; abundance: NA; j_gene: TRBJ2-5; CDR3nt: TGTGCCAGCAGTTTGTTATCGGGGGGCCAAGAGACCCAGTACTTC; CDR3aa: CASSLLSGGQETQYF
d_gene: NA; v_gene: TRBV14; abundance: NA; j_gene: TRBJ1-2; CDR3nt: TGTGCCAGCAGCCACGGTCCCTCTTATGGCTACACCTTC; CDR3aa: CASSHGPSYGYTF
d_gene: TRBD1; v_gene: TRBV5-6; abundance: few; j_gene: TRBJ1-1; CDR3nt: TGTGCCAGCAGCTTGGCAGGGGGCGTGACTGAAGCTTTCTTT; CDR3aa: CASSLAGGVTEAFF
d_gene: NA; v_gene: TRBV2; abundance: NA; j_gene: TRBJ2-3; CDR3nt: TGTGCCAGCAGTTTCCACCTGCGGGATACGCAGTATTTT; CDR3aa: CASSFHLRDTQYF
d_gene: TRBD1; v_gene: TRBV6-5; abundance: NA; j_gene: TRBJ2-7; CDR3nt: TGTGCCAGCAGAGCTGGGACAGGGGTTTACTACGAGCAGTACTTC; CDR3aa: CASRAGTGVYYEQYF
d_gene: NA; v_gene: TRBV2; abundance: once; j_gene: TRBJ1-2; CDR3nt: TGTGCCAGCATCGACTGGGTCTATGGCTACACCTTC; CDR3aa: CASIDWVYGYTF
d_gene: TRBD1; v_gene: TRBV13; abundance: NA; j_gene: TRBJ1-1; CDR3nt: TGTGCCAGCAGCCCCTTTTCCGGGACAGGGGGGAACACTGAAGCTTTCTTT; CDR3aa: CASSPFSGTGGNTEAFF
d_gene: NA; v_gene: TRBV29-1; abundance: few; j_gene: TRBJ1-2; CDR3nt: TGCAGCGTCAGCCCGGGGTCTAACTATGGCTACACCTTC; CDR3aa: CSVSPGSNYGYTF
d_gene: NA; v_gene: TRBV9; abundance: NA; j_gene: TRBJ1-1; CDR3nt: TGTGCCAGCAGCGCCCTCACCGGGCGGGCTGAAGCTTTCTTT; CDR3aa: CASSALTGRAEAFF
d_gene: NA; v_gene: TRBV9; abundance: NA; j_gene: TRBJ2-2; CDR3nt: TGTGCCAGCAGCGGAGGAAAGGGGGCGAACACCGGGGAGCTGTTTTTT; CDR3aa: CASSGGKGANTGELFF
d_gene: TRBD1; v_gene: TRBV27; abundance: NA; j_gene: TRBJ1-2; CDR3nt: TGTGCCAGCAGCGGACAGGGGGCGCGAGGCTACACCTTC; CDR3aa: CASSGQGARGYTF
d_gene: NA; v_gene: TRBV28; abundance: NA; j_gene: TRBJ2-7; CDR3nt: TGTGCCAGCAGTTTTGTGGAATACGAGCAGTACTTC; CDR3aa: CASSFVEYEQYF
d_gene: NA; v_gene: TRBV20-1; abundance: NA; j_gene: TRBJ2-3; CDR3nt: TGCAGTGCTAGAGCGGGCTCTACGCAGTATTTT; CDR3aa: CSARAGSTQYF
d_gene: NA; v_gene: TRBV2; abundance: NA; j_gene: TRBJ2-7; CDR3nt: TGTGCCAGCAGTGTCGGCTACGAGCAGTACTTC; CDR3aa: CASSVGYEQYF
d_gene: TRBD1; v_gene: TRBV5-1; abundance: NA; j_gene: TRBJ2-5; CDR3nt: TGCGCCAGCAGCCGGTCAACAGGGGGCGAGACCCAGTACTTC; CDR3aa: CASSRSTGGETQYF
d_gene: TRBD1; v_gene: TRBV7-2; abundance: NA; j_gene: TRBJ1-1; CDR3nt: TGTGCCAGCAGCTTGAACAGGGGGCTTACTGAAGCTTTCTTT; CDR3aa: CASSLNRGLTEAFF